A single sample gave rise to the 16 T cell receptor beta chains below, sequenced in a study of blood T cell repertoires in COVID-19 (dated by TCRdb to about 2020). The method behind the library was the immunoSEQ multiplex PCR assay. TCRdb re-hosts the immuneACCESS table, in-frame sequences only. Its copies lack some clones; in the studies checked, an unresolved V gene accounts for under half of them, and the cause for the rest is not known. For this sample the table gives 150,000 to 200,000 clones, of which under 85% were detected only once. Roughly 6.1% of the sample rests with the top ten. Sequenced sample: peripheral blood. The receptors derive from a woman between 40 and 50 years old with acute or convalescent COVID-19.

V usage is TRBV7-2 and J usage is TRBJ1-4; D gene uncertain. V was trimmed by 5 bases and J by 0 bases, leaving 4 bases between them. The CDR3 totals 13 residues. Germline CDR1 SGHTA, CDR2 FQGNSA. The CDR3 DNA is TGTGCCAGCAGCCTAACAACTAATGAAAAACTGTTTTTT. This translates into CASSLTTNEKLFF.

CDR3 bases: TGCGCCAGCAGCTCTGGACAGGGGTTAATGAACACTGAAGCTTTCTTT. It specifies CASSSGQGLMNTEAFF. The V gene is TRBV5-1, the J gene TRBJ1-1; 9 nucleotides agree with TRBD1. The V segment lost 3 bases and the J segment 0 bases; nucleotides outside the gene matches: 6. The germline gives CDR1 SGHRS, CDR2 YFSETQ. This CDR3 is built from 16 residues.

The rearrangement joins TRBV19 to TRBJ2-4, with D perhaps matching TRBD1 (5 bases). Looked up from germline, CDR1 is LNHDA and CDR2 is SQIVND (reference sequence). CDR3 length: 14 residues. Trimming removed 3 bases from V and 5 bases from J, with 11 bases in between. The CDR3 coding sequence is TGTGCCAGTAGTATCTCCAGGGAACAAAACATTCAGTACTTC. This sequence encodes CASSISREQNIQYF.

The chain has TRBV7-8 and TRBJ2-7; perhaps TRBD2 as D (6 bases). The CDR3 runs to 15 residues. Germline V gene lookup returns CDR1 SGHVS and CDR2 FQNEAQ. V was shortened by 1 base and J by 0 bases, with 10 bases between the two germline ends. The CDR3 spells CASSLVLTSSYEQYF. As DNA, the CDR3 is TGTGCCAGCAGCTTAGTCCTGACTAGCTCCTACGAGCAGTACTTC.

The chain joins TRBV27 to TRBJ1-3, with 9 nucleotides matching TRBD1. The ends lost 2 bases at V and 4 bases at J; junction bases unmatched: 0. The CDR3 runs to 14 residues. Germline CDR1 reads MNHEY; CDR2 reads SMNVEV (reference sequence). CDR3 bases: TGTGCCAGCAGTTTAGGGACAGGGGGAAACACCATATATTTT. Translating gives CASSLGTGGNTIYF.

V gene TRBV7-9 combines with J gene TRBJ1-5; TRBD1 matches at 9 bases. The trim removed 2 bases at V and 6 bases at J, leaving 5 bases unmatched. CDR1 SEHNR and CDR2 FQNEAQ come from the germline V gene (reference sequence). The CDR3 extends over 15 amino acids. This CDR3 reads CASSLIGQGPQPQHF. The CDR3 bases are TGTGCCAGCAGCTTAATTGGACAGGGGCCTCAGCCCCAGCATTTT.

CDR3 in amino acids: CATLPLAVGSYEQYF. In DNA, the CDR3 is TGTGCCACCCTTCCACTAGCGGTCGGCTCCTACGAGCAGTACTTC. This chain uses TRBV7-9 with TRBJ2-7; TRBD2 matches at 8 bases. J was trimmed by 0 bases and V by 10 bases; bases with no gene match: 11. The CDR3 sequence is 15 residues long. Germline CDR1 and CDR2: SEHNR and FQNEAQ (reference sequence).

The chain recombines TRBV27 with TRBJ1-2, with 8 bases that match TRBD1. The germline V gene has CDR1 MNHEY and CDR2 SMNVEV (reference sequence). The CDR3 runs 17 residues. The V segment lost 3 bases and the J segment 8 bases; nucleotides outside the gene matches: 17. CDR3 nucleotides: TGTGCCAGCAGTTTCTCCCCTATCAGCAGGGGGCTGGAGGGCTACACCTTC. Its protein is CASSFSPISRGLEGYTF.

Only one count was recorded for this clone. V usage is TRBV7-9 and J usage is TRBJ1-5, with D possibly TRBD1 on 5 matching bases. Germline assignment: CDR1 SEHNR and CDR2 FQNEAQ (reference sequence). Trimming pared 1 base from V and 3 bases from J, leaving 7 bases between. This CDR3 is built from 14 residues. The CDR3 DNA reads TGTGCCAGCAGCTTAGGACAGAACAATCAGCCCCAGCATTTT. Its translation: CASSLGQNNQPQHF. Based on the CDR3 plus reference TRBV7-9 and TRBJ1-5, the full variable domain is DTGVSQNPRHKITKRGQNVTFRCDPISEHNRLYWYRQTLGQGPEFLTYFQNEAQLEKSRLLSDRFSAERPKGSFSTLEIQRTEQGDSAMYLCASSLGQNNQPQHFGDGTRLSIL.

The V gene is TRBV4-1, the J gene TRBJ2-1, with TRBD1 matching 10 bases. Germline values: CDR1 MGHRA, CDR2 YSYEKL. V trimming: 1 base; J trimming: 7 bases; junction bases outside the gene matches: 4. The CDR3 runs to 15 residues. CDR3 nucleotide sequence: TGCGCCAGCAGCCAAGTAGCGGGACAGGGGAATGAGCAGTTCTTC. Translation: CASSQVAGQGNEQFF.

This clone was seen just once. The chain couples TRBV28 to TRBJ1-2; 7 bases line up with TRBD1. The germline gives CDR1 MDHEN, CDR2 SYDVKM. The CDR3 runs to 16 residues. The junction had 11 bases not matched to a gene; V was cut back by 3 bases and J by 4 bases. This chain's CDR3 is CASSFEFSGQSYGYTF. The DNA for the CDR3 is TGTGCCAGCAGTTTTGAATTCTCGGGACAGTCCTATGGCTACACCTTC.

The chain uses TRBV6-5 and TRBJ2-7, with 12 bases identical to TRBD2. The CDR3 spans 14 residues. Germline CDR1 and CDR2: MNHEY and SVGAGI. The V and J ends lost 6 bases and 3 bases, in that order; junction bases with no gene match: 3. DNA for the CDR3: TGTGCCAGCAGAAAGACTAGCGGGAGCTACGAGCAGTACTTC. Translated, it gives CASRKTSGSYEQYF.

This chain links TRBV11-1 with TRBJ1-2; D is uncertain. V shed 5 bases and J shed 8 bases, with 12 bases lying between them. CDR1 is SGHAT, CDR2 FQDESV, per germline (reference sequence). CDR3 length: 12 amino acids. CDR3 residues: CASSPSGGGYTF. The DNA of the CDR3 is TGTGCCAGCAGCCCTTCCGGAGGCGGCTACACCTTC.

The chain uses TRBV11-2 and TRBJ2-7; 11 bases fit TRBD1. The J segment lost 6 bases and the V segment lost 6 bases, leaving 10 bases of the junction unmatched. The CDR3 has 15 amino acids. Per germline, CDR1 SGHAT and CDR2 FQNNGV. CDR3 bases: TGTGCCAGCAGATGGACAGGGGGCGTGTTACCCGAGCAGTACTTC. This sequence encodes CASRWTGGVLPEQYF.

V usage is TRBV11-1 and J usage is TRBJ2-2; tentatively, D is TRBD2 (5 bases). With 8 bases removed from V and 4 bases from J, the gap between germline ends came to 8 bases. Looked up from germline, CDR1 is SGHAT and CDR2 is FQDESV (reference sequence). The CDR3 extends over 12 amino acids. The CDR3 protein is CASSAVTGELFF. The CDR3 nucleotides read TGTGCCAGCTCAGCGGTCACCGGGGAGCTGTTTTTT.

CDR3 coding DNA: TGTGCCAGCAGTCGGTCGACAGCAGGGCAGCCCCAGCATTTT. This gives the protein CASSRSTAGQPQHF. The genes are TRBV6-2 or TRBV6-3 and TRBJ1-5; tentatively, D is TRBD1 (5 bases). The germline V gene has CDR1 MNHEY and CDR2 SVGEGT. The length of the CDR3 is 14 residues. V was cut by 5 bases and J by 7 bases, with 15 bases left in between.